These 25 T cell receptor beta chains share one sample of origin, sequenced in a study of T cell responses to AZD1222 COVID-19 vaccine. Clones were sequenced by immunoSEQ multiplex PCR, and TCRdb holds only the in-frame ones, with some missing. The sample lists roughly 110,000 clones, roughly 90% occurring once. The material sequenced was peripheral blood, taken on day 0 of AZD1222 vaccination. The receptors come from an adult in good health.

This clone was detected only a few times. The gene calls are TRBV28 and TRBJ2-7; 7 nucleotides match TRBD1. Per germline, CDR1 MDHEN and CDR2 SYDVKM. V gave up 3 bases and J gave up 3 bases; unmatched junction bases: 2. This CDR3 has 13 amino acids. This chain's CDR3 is CASSFRGLYEQYF. CDR3 coding DNA: TGTGCCAGCAGTTTTAGGGGGCTCTACGAGCAGTACTTC.

The rearrangement uses TRBV6-5 and TRBJ1-2, with D possibly TRBD1 on 6 matching bases. Trimming pared 8 bases from V and 4 bases from J, leaving 20 bases between. This CDR3 region has 15 residues. Germline CDR1 MNHEY, CDR2 SVGAGI. CDR3 bases: TGTGCCAGCGCAAGGCACAGGGAGGGAGGCTATGGCTACACCTTC. It encodes CASARHREGGYGYTF.

This clone has a handful of counts. J is TRBJ2-6 and V is TRBV6-5; D gene ambiguous. Germline V gene sequence: CDR1 MNHEY, CDR2 SVGAGI. Trimming took off 0 bases at V and 3 bases at J, with 0 bases between the two ends. The CDR3 has 13 residues. CDR3 loop: CASSYSGANVLTF. As DNA, the CDR3 is TGTGCCAGCAGTTACTCTGGGGCCAACGTCCTGACTTTC.

Concerning this clone itself: Other DNA sequences in the same sample also yield this CDR3. This chain links TRBV28 with TRBJ1-2; weak D call: TRBD1 (6 bases). CDR3 length equals 14 residues. Trimming took off 2 bases at V and 2 bases at J, with 9 bases between the two ends. CDR1 is MDHEN, CDR2 SYDVKM, per germline. The CDR3, as DNA: TGTGCCAGCAGTTTACCTACAGGGAACTATGGCTACACCTTC. Translated: CASSLPTGNYGYTF.

This clone came up once. This chain links TRBV25-1 with TRBJ2-7; no firm D call. The germline gives CDR1 MGHDK, CDR2 SYGVNS. V was cut by 3 bases and J by 2 bases, with 14 bases left in between. CDR3 length: 15 amino acids. Here the CDR3 reads CASSDPTQLTYEQYF. CDR3 in DNA: TGTGCCAGCAGTGATCCTACGCAGCTGACCTACGAGCAGTACTTC.

The chain has TRBV6-1 and TRBJ2-7; no reliable D call. The germline CDR1 and CDR2 sequences are MNHNS and SASEGT. This CDR3 has 10 amino acids. V lost 3 bases and J 3 bases, leaving 0 bases between the germline ends. CDR3 sequence: CASSDYEQYF. The CDR3, as DNA: TGTGCCAGCAGTGACTACGAGCAGTACTTC.

This sequence joins TRBV7-3 and TRBJ2-3, with a tentative D call TRBD2 (6 bases). Per germline, CDR1 SGHTA and CDR2 FQGTGA. V was trimmed by 5 bases and J by 0 bases, leaving 9 bases between them. This CDR3 region has 14 residues. CDR3 nucleotide sequence: TGTGCCAGCAGCATCGGGAGAAGCACAGATACGCAGTATTTT. Protein product: CASSIGRSTDTQYF. The full variable domain, in which reference TRBV7-3 and TRBJ2-3 provide the parts outside the CDR3, is GAGVSQTPSNKVTEKGKYVELRCDPISGHTALYWYRQSLGQGPEFLIYFQGTGAADDSGLPNDRFFAVRPEGSVSTLKIQRTERGDSAVYLCASSIGRSTDTQYFGPGTRLTVL.

The V call is TRBV18, the J call TRBJ2-7; no firm D call. The CDR3 extends over 13 amino acids. Trimming pared 5 bases from V and 3 bases from J, leaving 11 bases between. Germline CDR1 and CDR2: KGHSH and LQKENI. CDR3 loop: CASSIVSNYEQYF. DNA of the CDR3: TGTGCCAGCTCAATAGTGAGCAACTACGAGCAGTACTTC.

The chain has TRBV21-1 and TRBJ1-2; TRBD1, the D gene given by the table, was not confirmed from the DNA. TRBV21-1 is listed as a pseudogene. The CDR3 has 18 amino acids. The CDR3 nucleotides are TGTGCCAGCAGCGGACAGAGATCCAGGGGGCGTAGTACCTATGGCTACACCTTC. Protein product: CASSGQRSRGRSTYGYTF.

In DNA form, the CDR3 reads TGTGCCAGCAGACCACAATACAATTCACCCCTCCACTTT. Protein sequence: CASRPQYNSPLHF. This chain joins TRBV12-3 or TRBV12-4 and TRBJ1-6; D not certain. The ends were cut back, 6 bases at V and 7 bases at J, with 10 bases in the middle. This CDR3 contains 13 residues.

The chain is built from TRBV10-3 and TRBJ2-2; D gene uncertain. Germline V gene sequence: CDR1 ENHRY, CDR2 SYGVKD. V lost 2 bases, J lost 6 bases, and 4 bases lay in between. The CDR3 spans 12 residues. Here the CDR3 reads CAISEGSGELFF. The CDR3 DNA follows: TGTGCCATCAGTGAGGGATCCGGGGAGCTGTTTTTT.

This clone was detected a few times. The V gene is TRBV13, the J gene TRBJ1-5; D gene unclear. Germline values: CDR1 PRHDT, CDR2 FYEKMQ (reference sequence). The CDR3 has 12 amino acids. The V gene lost 0 bases and the J gene lost 3 bases, with 0 bases spanning the gap. CDR3 region: CASSLGNQPQHF. CDR3 nucleotide sequence: TGTGCCAGCAGCTTAGGCAATCAGCCCCAGCATTTT.

This chain uses TRBV6-5 with TRBJ1-5; D uncertain. CDR1 is MNHEY and CDR2 is SVGAGI in the germline V gene. This CDR3 contains 15 residues. Trimming removed 2 bases at V and 0 bases at J, with 8 bases between. The CDR3, as DNA: TGTGCCAGCAGTTACGGCCGATATAGCAATCAGCCCCAGCATTTT. This gives the protein CASSYGRYSNQPQHF.

The chain links TRBV2 to TRBJ1-1, with D hard to call. CDR3 size: 14 residues. Trimming shortened V by 6 bases and J by 4 bases, and 15 bases separated the two germline ends. Germline assignment: CDR1 SNHLY and CDR2 FYNNEI. The CDR3 DNA reads TGTGCCAGCAGCAAGGACCGGGGAGGCACTGAAGCTTTCTTT. Translated: CASSKDRGGTEAFF.

This chain joins TRBV7-9 and TRBJ1-2, with 7 bases identical to TRBD1. The CDR3 has 15 amino acids. Germline CDR1 reads SEHNR; CDR2 reads FQNEAQ (reference sequence). V gave up 2 bases and J gave up 7 bases; unmatched junction bases: 10. CDR3 sequence reads: CASSLQTPPGGGYTF. The CDR3, as DNA: TGTGCCAGCAGCTTACAGACACCCCCAGGGGGTGGCTACACCTTC.

V gene TRBV7-2 combines with J gene TRBJ2-7; weak D call: TRBD2 (6 bases). Trimming pared 6 bases from V and 3 bases from J, leaving 15 bases between. CDR1 and CDR2 (germline): SGHTA, FQGNSA. CDR3 length equals 14 residues. This CDR3 is CASRKNPGGYEQYF. CDR3 in DNA: TGTGCCAGCAGAAAAAACCCCGGGGGCTACGAGCAGTACTTC.

The chain combines TRBV11-3 with TRBJ2-2; D possibly corresponds to TRBD1 (5 bases). CDR1 and CDR2 (germline): SGHNT, YENEEA. The CDR3 extends over 17 amino acids. V was trimmed by 1 base and J by 0 bases, leaving 12 bases between them. The CDR3 bases are TGTGCCAGCAGCTTAGGGGCGGACACCTCGAACACCGGGGAGCTGTTTTTT. This encodes CASSLGADTSNTGELFF. Full variable domain (rest looked up from reference TRBV11-3 and TRBJ2-2): EAGVVQSPRYKIIEKKQPVAFWCNPISGHNTLYWYLQNLGQGPELLIRYENEEAVDDSQLPKDRFSAERLKGVDSTLKIQPAELGDSAVYLCASSLGADTSNTGELFFGEGSRLTVL.

The chain links TRBV5-1 to TRBJ2-3; TRBD2 matches 11 bases. The trim removed 4 bases at V and 4 bases at J, leaving 17 bases unmatched. The CDR3 runs to 19 residues. CDR1 and CDR2 from the germline V gene are SGHRS and YFSETQ. The DNA of the CDR3 is TGCGCCAGCAGCGACAGATACTTGGGTAGCGGGAGGGCCCCAGATACGCAGTATTTT. Residues: CASSDRYLGSGRAPDTQYF.

The chain recombines TRBV28 with TRBJ1-5; D gene unclear. The V end was cut by 3 bases, the J end by 0 bases, with 12 bases between. Per the germline V gene, CDR1 is MDHEN and CDR2 is SYDVKM. The CDR3 consists of 16 residues. Here the CDR3 DNA reads TGTGCCAGCAGTTTCTGGCAGCAGAATAGCAATCAGCCCCAGCATTTT. Translation gives CASSFWQQNSNQPQHF.

The V gene is TRBV7-8, the J gene TRBJ2-5, with D uncertain. This CDR3 region has 13 residues. V was shortened by 3 bases and J by 2 bases, with 7 bases between the two germline ends. Germline CDR1 is SGHVS and CDR2 is FQNEAQ. Here the CDR3 DNA reads TGTGCCAGCAGCTTGGGAACACAAGAGACCCAGTACTTC. This translates into CASSLGTQETQYF.

J is TRBJ1-4 and V is TRBV5-1; no clear D gene. The CDR3 length is 14 residues. Germline lookup yields CDR1 SGHRS and CDR2 YFSETQ. Trimming cost V 4 bases and J 7 bases, with 14 bases left between them. CDR3 amino acids: CASSPLPGAEKLFF. As DNA, the CDR3 is TGCGCCAGCAGCCCCCTGCCGGGTGCTGAAAAACTGTTTTTT.

The gene calls are TRBV28 and TRBJ2-7; D remains ambiguous. Trimming took off 4 bases at V and 4 bases at J, with 8 bases between the two ends. From germline, CDR1 is MDHEN and CDR2 SYDVKM. The CDR3 has 12 residues. CDR3: CASSSSVYEQYF. The CDR3 DNA is TGTGCCAGCAGTTCGTCAGTGTACGAGCAGTACTTC.

The chain employs TRBV29-1 and TRBJ1-2, with a tentative D call TRBD1 (6 bases). Trimming cost V 6 bases and J 0 bases, with 17 bases left between them. CDR1 SQVTM and CDR2 ANQGSEA come from the germline V gene. The CDR3 length is 15 residues. The CDR3 DNA reads as TGCAGCGTCGTAAATTACAGGGAAGCTAACTATGGCTACACCTTC. It translates to CSVVNYREANYGYTF.

The chain couples TRBV12-3 or TRBV12-4 to TRBJ1-5; D remains unclear. V lost 8 bases and J 0 bases, leaving 5 bases between the germline ends. This CDR3 is 12 amino acids long. In DNA form, the CDR3 reads TGTGCCAGCGGGTATAGCAATCAGCCCCAGCATTTT. It yields the protein CASGYSNQPQHF.

The chain is built from TRBV6-5 and TRBJ1-1; tentatively, D is TRBD1 (5 bases). Germline V CDR1 and CDR2: MNHEY, SVGAGI. This CDR3 region has 14 residues. V was trimmed by 5 bases and J by 3 bases, leaving 13 bases between them. CDR3 coding DNA: TGTGCCAGCAGTCCCGCCGGGGCCGACACTGAAGCTTTCTTT. It is translated as CASSPAGADTEAFF.